The sequence of this TCR beta chain was determined in a study of monozygotic twins with inflammatory bowel disease. For this clonotype: The antigen is undetermined.

TCRdb reprocessed the 5' RACE reads and keeps a single row for each CDR3 protein, giving no DNA. This sample's clone table lists some 440,000 distinct CDR3 sequences. The study, taken as a whole, reports: Differences in immunosuppressive treatment may have been a source of added variability in patient repertoires.

This clonotype was obtained from a human donor with ulcerative colitis or Crohn's disease, or a healthy co-twin of an affected twin (not recorded which). The source material was blood.

CDR3 amino acids: CASSATGIRGNTGELFF. This rearrangement joins TRBV25-1 to TRBJ2-2; checking the TCRdb D call of TRBD1 is not possible without DNA. This CDR3 has 17 amino acids. Germline V gene sequence: CDR1 MGHDK, CDR2 SYGVNS.